This T cell receptor (beta chain) was sequenced in a study of blood T cell repertoires in COVID-19. The CDR3 sequence is 16 residues long. Germline CDR1 and CDR2: LGHNA and YNFKEQ. Trimming cost V 1 base and J 5 bases; bases outside gene matches: 5. Produced via immunoSEQ multiplex PCR; TCRdb's table is partial and in-frame only. The profile shows roughly 120,000 clones, 60% to 80% of them singletons. This chain uses TRBV4-2 with TRBJ2-2, with 9 bases that match TRBD1. Source material: peripheral blood. This clonotype was obtained from an older man with COVID-19, enrolled during active disease. CDR3 protein: CASSQVFGTGTGELFF. In DNA, the CDR3 is TGTGCCAGCAGCCAAGTCTTCGGGACAGGGACCGGGGAGCTGTTTTTT.